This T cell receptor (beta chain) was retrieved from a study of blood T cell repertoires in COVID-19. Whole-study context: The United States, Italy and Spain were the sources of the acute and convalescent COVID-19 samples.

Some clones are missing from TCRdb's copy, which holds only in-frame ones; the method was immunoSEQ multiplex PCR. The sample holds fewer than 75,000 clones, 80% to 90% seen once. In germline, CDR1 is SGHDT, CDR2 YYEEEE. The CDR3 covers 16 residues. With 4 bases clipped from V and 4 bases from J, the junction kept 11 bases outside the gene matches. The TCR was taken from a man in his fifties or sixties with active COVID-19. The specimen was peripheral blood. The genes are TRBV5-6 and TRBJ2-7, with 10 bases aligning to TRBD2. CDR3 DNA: TGTGCCAGCAGCGATTTTACTAGCGGGGCTCATTACGAGCAGTACTTC. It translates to CASSDFTSGAHYEQYF. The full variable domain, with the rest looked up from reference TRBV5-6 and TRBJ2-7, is DAGVTQSPTHLIKTRGQQVTLRCSPKSGHDTVSWYQQALGQGPQFIFQYYEEEERQRGNFPDRFSGHQFPNYSSELNVNALLLGDSALYLCASSDFTSGAHYEQYFGPGTRLTVT.